The T cell receptor beta chain described here comes from a study of OX40 agonist ivuxolimab in advanced cancers. About the research overall: In this cohort, patients received ivuxolimab, an agonistic anti-OX40 (CD134) antibody. Partial responses were achieved by three patients: one hepatocellular carcinoma, two cutaneous melanoma.

This CDR3 spans 16 amino acids. Profiled with immunoSEQ multiplex PCR; TCRdb holds only in-frame clones, not every one. The sample carries roughly 100,000 clones, nearly 90% recorded once. The origin of this receptor is an adult with an advanced solid tumor such as melanoma, head and neck, liver or kidney cancer. This specimen consisted of CD4+ or CD8+ T cells sorted from blood, obtained in a trial of the OX40 agonist ivuxolimab. The V call is TRBV21-1, the J call TRBJ1-2; the tabulated D call, TRBD1, remains unverified against the DNA. TRBV21-1 is a pseudogene locus. The CDR3 region is CASSKDETGSNYGYTF. The CDR3 DNA reads as TGTGCCAGCAGCAAAGATGAGACAGGGAGTAACTATGGCTACACCTTC.